This is a list of T cell receptor beta chains from one sample in a study of cytomegalovirus exposure and HLA in healthy donors. Assay used: immunoSEQ multiplex PCR; TCRdb lists only in-frame clones, some missing. The sample lists roughly 97,000 clones; approximately 78% were seen once. Input material: PBMCs. The receptors were sampled from a woman in her 40s in good health and CMV-seronegative. The conserved cysteine and the conserved F or W are not part of the CDR3 here.

J,V,CDR3
TRBJ2-4,TRBV6-1,ASSGGLAGVAKNIQY
TRBJ1-1,TRBV6-1,ASSEFGGGLNTEAF
TRBJ2-3,TRBV4-3,ASSQDWETSGALDTQY
TRBJ2-7,TRBV6-5,ASSSSRQGAQEQY
TRBJ2-3,TRBV7-8,ASSSRASGRAGDTQY
TRBJ2-1,TRBV4-3,ASSQDTGGGEQF
TRBJ2-1,TRBV9,ASSIGEGPNEQF
TRBJ2-3,TRBV7-2,ASSLGTSSDTQY
TRBJ2-1,TRBV28,ASRQTSGGQDEQF
TRBJ2-7,TRBV28,ASSFEAGEPYEQY
TRBJ1-5,TRBV5-1,ASSLGGDSNQPQH
TRBJ2-3,TRBV4-3,ASSSVLAGERDTQY
TRBJ1-1,TRBV5-1,ASSLVTGGLNTEAF
TRBJ1-1,TRBV7-9,SSSLGVGAAEAF
TRBJ2-1,TRBV14,ASSLARRTREQF
TRBJ2-5,TRBV19,ASSIGGGETQY
TRBJ1-1,TRBV6-1,ASSEPFTEAF
TRBJ2-5,TRBV27,ASKYAGTRQETQY
TRBJ2-7,TRBV27,ASSFAGGTYEQY
TRBJ1-1,TRBV4-1,ASSRTGKGTEAF
TRBJ1-3,TRBV7-9,ASSPQGASSGNTIY
TRBJ2-1,TRBV5-4,ASSSGLAELNEQF
TRBJ1-2,TRBV11-2,ASSLRQGGWGYGYT
TRBJ2-1,TRBV27,ASRLAGVAYNEQF
TRBJ2-1,TRBV5-1,ASSLQGAGGHNEQF
TRBJ1-6,TRBV28,ASSSKPPGQSLH
TRBJ2-5,TRBV28,ASRGGQETQY
TRBJ2-1,TRBV4-1,ASSQDIGGGNNEQF
TRBJ2-7,TRBV7-9,ASSDGGLRGEQY